These 28 T cell receptor beta chains originate from one sample sequenced in a study of OX40 agonist ivuxolimab in advanced cancers. This table comes from immunoSEQ multiplex PCR, and its TCRdb copy is limited to in-frame clones, with some not included. The table records about 93,000 clones, 85% to 95% of them present only once. Specimen: CD4+ or CD8+ T cells sorted from blood, collected in a trial of the OX40 agonist ivuxolimab. The receptors stem from an adult with an advanced solid tumor such as melanoma, head and neck, liver or kidney cancer.

V and J are TRBV27 and TRBJ2-2; D remains unclear. The V gene's germline CDR1 is MNHEY and CDR2 SMNVEV (reference sequence). Trimming took off 1 base at V and 5 bases at J, with 2 bases between the two ends. The CDR3 consists of 12 residues. This chain's CDR3 is CASSLWTGELFF. DNA of the CDR3: TGTGCCAGCAGTTTATGGACCGGGGAGCTGTTTTTT.

The V call is TRBV15, the J call TRBJ1-4; TRBD1 aligns across 9 bases. Germline V gene sequence: CDR1 LNHNV, CDR2 YYDKDF (reference sequence). The CDR3 runs 14 residues. Unmatched junction bases numbered 3, after V lost 6 bases and J lost 4 bases. The CDR3 sequence: CATRRTGDNEKLFF. CDR3 DNA: TGTGCCACCAGGCGGACAGGGGATAATGAAAAACTGTTTTTT.

The chain couples TRBV30 to TRBJ1-6; D remains unclear. The V and J ends lost 0 bases and 6 bases respectively, with 15 bases between them. CDR1 and CDR2 from the germline V gene are GTSNPN and SVGIG (reference sequence). The CDR3 runs 16 residues. CDR3 coding DNA: TGTGCCTGGAGTGTAGGAGTGGGAAGCCCTAATTCACCCCTCCACTTT. Protein sequence: CAWSVGVGSPNSPLHF.

V is TRBV27 and J is TRBJ2-1, with unresolved D. The CDR3 loop spans 17 amino acids. From germline, CDR1 is MNHEY and CDR2 SMNVEV (reference sequence). Trimming shortened V by 7 bases and J by 9 bases, and 28 bases separated the two germline ends. The CDR3 DNA reads as TGTGCCAGCACTCAAAATCCAAGGTGGTCCGGGCTTGGTGAGCAGTTCTTC. Translated: CASTQNPRWSGLGEQFF.

The chain carries TRBV7-2 and TRBJ2-7; perhaps TRBD2 as D (5 bases). The CDR3 spans 14 residues. Germline CDR1 SGHTA, CDR2 FQGNSA. Trimming cost V 3 bases and J 0 bases, with 9 bases left between them. CDR3 loop: CASSFSESSYEQYF. Written as DNA, the CDR3 is TGTGCCAGCAGCTTTAGCGAGAGCTCCTACGAGCAGTACTTC.

The chain uses TRBV6-1 and TRBJ2-7, with 9 bases identical to TRBD2. This CDR3 has 14 amino acids. The J segment lost 4 bases and the V segment lost 8 bases, leaving 9 bases of the junction unmatched. Looked up from germline, CDR1 is MNHNS and CDR2 is SASEGT. The CDR3 region has the DNA TGTGCCAGCGGACAAACTGCGGGGGGGTACGAGCAGTACTTC. Protein sequence: CASGQTAGGYEQYF.

The chain joins TRBV5-4 to TRBJ2-7, with TRBD2 matching 8 bases. V was pared by 2 bases and J by 1 base, with 8 bases of the junction left unmatched. Germline values: CDR1 SGHNT, CDR2 YYREEE (reference sequence). The CDR3 totals 16 residues. In DNA form, the CDR3 reads TGTGCCAGCAGCTTTACCGGGACTAGAGGGTCCTACGAGCAGTACTTC. Translated, it gives CASSFTGTRGSYEQYF.

The sample holds one count of this clone. The V gene is TRBV10-1, the J gene TRBJ2-1; perhaps TRBD1 as D (7 bases). V lost 4 bases, J lost 6 bases, and 19 bases lay in between. This CDR3 contains 16 residues. CDR1 WNHNN and CDR2 SYGVQD come from the germline V gene (reference sequence). The CDR3 bases are TGCGCCAGCAGTGTAAGGCCAGGAGGGGGCCCCAATGAGCAGTTCTTC. Amino acids: CASSVRPGGGPNEQFF.

The chain has TRBV9 and TRBJ2-2; weak D call: TRBD2 (6 bases). The V end lost 2 bases, the J end lost 6 bases, and 17 bases lay between the germline ends. This CDR3 contains 16 residues. Germline assignment: CDR1 SGDLS and CDR2 YYNGEE. CDR3 sequence reads: CASSVGPGLMSGELFF. The CDR3 coding sequence is TGTGCCAGCAGCGTGGGACCGGGACTCATGTCCGGGGAGCTGTTTTTT. The variable domain in full, completed from reference TRBV9 and TRBJ2-2, reads DSGVTQTPKHLITATGQRVTLRCSPRSGDLSVYWYQQSLDQGLQFLIQYYNGEERAKGNILERFSAQQFPDLHSELNLSSLELGDSALYFCASSVGPGLMSGELFFGEGSRLTVL.

This clone appeared a few times. The V gene is TRBV9, the J gene TRBJ2-7; D may match TRBD1 or TRBD2 (5 bases each). The CDR3 runs 15 residues. V gave up 3 bases and J gave up 2 bases, with 15 bases separating them. In germline, CDR1 is SGDLS, CDR2 YYNGEE. The DNA for the CDR3 is TGTGCCAGCAGCGCAAACCCGGGACGGACCTACGAGCAGTACTTC. This translates into CASSANPGRTYEQYF.

The CDR3 reads CASRERRELFF. DNA for the CDR3: TGTGCCAGCAGGGAGAGGCGGGAGCTGTTTTTT. The chain recombines TRBV2 with TRBJ2-2, with D uncertain. Germline V gene lookup returns CDR1 SNHLY and CDR2 FYNNEI. V dropped 6 bases and J dropped 9 bases, with 8 bases sitting between them. The CDR3 totals 11 residues.

The CDR3 nucleotides read TGTGCCAGCAGCTTAGGGGACCGCAAGAACACTGAAGCTTTCTTT. Translated, it gives CASSLGDRKNTEAFF. J is TRBJ1-1 and V is TRBV7-9; possibly TRBD1 for D (5 bases). There are 15 residues in the CDR3. Germline V lookup: CDR1 SEHNR, CDR2 FQNEAQ (reference sequence). The V and J ends lost 1 base and 1 base respectively, with 10 bases between them.

V usage is TRBV27 and J usage is TRBJ1-2; 7 bases are shared with TRBD1. The V segment lost 4 bases and the J segment 3 bases; nucleotides outside the gene matches: 8. This CDR3 is built from 15 residues. Germline CDR1 and CDR2: MNHEY and SMNVEV (reference sequence). CDR3 protein: CASSSLGQTYYGYTF. CDR3 DNA sequence: TGTGCCAGCAGTTCTCTGGGACAGACCTACTATGGCTACACCTTC.

In this sample, this clone turned up once. Mismatch with germline at one junction end may stem from a read error. The gene calls are TRBV20-1 and TRBJ1-2; weak D call: TRBD1 (6 bases). Germline CDR1 and CDR2: DFQATT and SNEGSKA (reference sequence). The CDR3 extends over 11 amino acids. CDR3 region: CSARDRTGYTF. In DNA, the CDR3 is TGCAGTGCGAGAGACAGGACGGGCTACACCTTC.

V is TRBV7-6 and J is TRBJ1-4; no clear D. CDR3 length: 13 amino acids. V was cut by 1 base and J by 12 bases, with 12 bases left in between. Germline CDR1 SGHVS, CDR2 FNYEAQ. The CDR3 bases are TGTGCCAGCAGCTTAGATGGTCCGGATGAACTGTTTTTT. Translating gives CASSLDGPDELFF. The full variable domain, with the rest looked up from reference TRBV7-6 and TRBJ1-4, is GAGVSQSPRYKVTKRGQDVALRCDPISGHVSLYWYRQALGQGPEFLTYFNYEAQQDKSGLPNDRFSAERPEGSISTLTIQRTEQRDSAMYRCASSLDGPDELFFGSGTQLSVL.

The chain links TRBV10-3 to TRBJ1-5, with a weak D call TRBD1 (6 bases). The V gene's germline CDR1 is ENHRY and CDR2 SYGVKD. This CDR3 has 16 amino acids. Trimming removed 0 bases at V and 2 bases at J, with 11 bases between. The CDR3 sequence is CAISESSEGGNQPQHF. Written as DNA, the CDR3 is TGTGCCATCAGTGAGTCTTCCGAGGGGGGCAATCAGCCCCAGCATTTT.

The chain joins TRBV27 to TRBJ1-5; D is unclear. The ends were cut back, 5 bases at V and 0 bases at J, with 17 bases in the middle. CDR1 and CDR2 (germline): MNHEY, SMNVEV (reference sequence). The CDR3 is 17 residues long. This CDR3 reads CASSPYWADPSNQPQHF. DNA of the CDR3: TGTGCCAGCAGTCCCTACTGGGCAGACCCTAGCAATCAGCCCCAGCATTTT.

The chain links TRBV4-2 to TRBJ1-2; no clear D. The V gene's germline CDR1 is LGHNA and CDR2 YNFKEQ. The germline V and J ends were trimmed by 0 bases and 4 bases, with 18 bases remaining between them. This CDR3 contains 17 residues. CDR3 bases: TGTGCCAGCAGCCAAGAATGGATCGAGGGCCCCCTCTATGGCTACACCTTC. This translates into CASSQEWIEGPLYGYTF.

This CDR3 is CAISLQGAGNTEAFF. In nucleotides, the CDR3 is TGTGCCATCAGCCTGCAGGGGGCGGGGAACACTGAAGCTTTCTTT. The chain is built from TRBV10-3 and TRBJ1-1; 8 bases are shared with TRBD1. Germline values: CDR1 ENHRY, CDR2 SYGVKD. The CDR3 has 15 residues. V shed 6 bases and J 1 base; nucleotides not matched to a gene: 7.

The chain couples TRBV15 to TRBJ2-7; tentatively, D is TRBD1 (8 bases). V was shortened by 8 bases and J by 6 bases, with 20 bases between the two germline ends. The germline V gene has CDR1 LNHNV and CDR2 YYDKDF (reference sequence). The CDR3 covers 14 residues. In DNA form, the CDR3 reads TGTGCCACCTCGGGGGGCCAGGGGGCACGCGAGCAGTACTTC. Amino acid sequence: CATSGGQGAREQYF.

The rearrangement links TRBV7-9 to TRBJ2-1; D is undetermined. In germline, CDR1 is SEHNR, CDR2 FQNEAQ (reference sequence). The length of the CDR3 is 14 residues. The V end was cut by 4 bases, the J end by 10 bases, with 17 bases between. This chain's CDR3 is CASSSDLLGPEQFF. The DNA of the CDR3 is TGTGCCAGCAGCTCCGACCTCCTGGGCCCAGAGCAGTTCTTC.

In this sample, this clone turned up once. Additional DNA sequences in this sample encode the identical CDR3. V is TRBV5-6 and J is TRBJ1-6; D remains ambiguous. The CDR3 loop spans 12 amino acids. Germline V gene sequence: CDR1 SGHDT, CDR2 YYEEEE. V was clipped by 0 bases and J by 10 bases, with 5 bases between them. CDR3 in DNA: TGTGCCAGCAGCTTGGGTGGCTCACCCCTCCACTTT. Translating gives CASSLGGSPLHF.

J is TRBJ2-3 and V is TRBV15, with D unclear. V was shortened by 3 bases and J by 1 base, with 8 bases between the two germline ends. This CDR3 is built from 14 residues. Germline CDR1 and CDR2: LNHNV and YYDKDF (reference sequence). CDR3 residues: CATSRYRGTDTQYF. DNA of the CDR3: TGTGCCACCAGCAGGTATAGAGGCACAGATACGCAGTATTTT.

V usage is TRBV27 and J usage is TRBJ2-7; 9 bases fit TRBD1. The J segment lost 2 bases and the V segment lost 5 bases, leaving 7 bases of the junction unmatched. This CDR3 spans 15 amino acids. Per germline, CDR1 MNHEY and CDR2 SMNVEV (reference sequence). The CDR3 DNA is TGTGCCAGCAGTATAGGGACAGGGAGGCCCTACGAGCAGTACTTC. It specifies CASSIGTGRPYEQYF.

This chain uses TRBV5-8 with TRBJ2-7, with a weak D call TRBD2 (5 bases). The germline V and J ends were trimmed by 4 bases and 0 bases, with 11 bases remaining between them. Germline V gene lookup returns CDR1 SGHTS and CDR2 YDEGEE. The CDR3 extends over 14 amino acids. CDR3 sequence (DNA): TGTGCCAGCAGCCTTTACGGGAACTCCTACGAGCAGTACTTC. Protein product: CASSLYGNSYEQYF.

The chain joins TRBV6-5 to TRBJ1-2; TRBD1 is a possible D gene (6 bases). The CDR3 has 11 amino acids. The ends were cut back, 5 bases at V and 6 bases at J, with 7 bases in the middle. The germline CDR1 and CDR2 sequences are MNHEY and SVGAGI. This CDR3 reads CASSDRHGYTF. Here the CDR3 DNA reads TGTGCCAGCAGTGACAGGCATGGCTACACCTTC.

This chain uses TRBV12-5 with TRBJ2-7, with a weak D call TRBD2 (6 bases). Deletions cut 4 bases from V and 5 bases from J, with 12 bases between. The CDR3 runs 13 residues. The germline CDR1 and CDR2 sequences are LGHNT and FRNRAP. CDR3: CASGSVRGNEQYF. The CDR3, as DNA: TGTGCTAGTGGTTCTGTACGGGGGAACGAGCAGTACTTC.

DNA of the CDR3: TGTGCCAGCAGTCCCGGGACTAGCGGGAGCCAAGAGACCCAGTACTTC. Translating gives CASSPGTSGSQETQYF. The chain carries TRBV28 and TRBJ2-5; TRBD2 aligns across 14 bases. The CDR3 is 16 amino acids. The V gene's germline CDR1 is MDHEN and CDR2 SYDVKM. The trim removed 5 bases at V and 1 base at J, leaving 3 bases unmatched.